This passage covers 22 T cell receptor beta chains from one sample sequenced in a study of T cells in Graves' hyperthyroidism and ophthalmopathy. What was amplified from RNA transcripts were TCR beta CDR3 regions. RT-PCR in the first round (using the HTBI primer set) targeted the TCR CDR3. TCRdb reanalysed the multiplex PCR reads using MiXCR and keeps one entry per CDR3 protein. The sample has 300,000 to 500,000 distinct CDR3 sequences; 14% to 15% are singletons. Specimen: blood. The receptors shown here come from a woman in her twenties or thirties with Graves' hyperthyroidism.

This clonotype was recorded many times. The V gene is TRBV5-1, the J gene TRBJ1-1; D is undetermined. Germline V gene sequence: CDR1 SGHRS, CDR2 YFSETQ. V was trimmed by 0 bases and J by 1 base, leaving 10 bases between them. This CDR3 has 15 residues. CDR3 nucleotide sequence: TGCGCCAGCAGCTTGGCGGCAGGCTCGAACACTGAAGCTTTCTTT. Protein: CASSLAAGSNTEAFF.

This clonotype was seen repeatedly, ten times or more. The V call is TRBV7-8, the J call TRBJ2-3, with D possibly matching TRBD2 (6 bases). With 3 bases removed from V and 2 bases from J, the gap between germline ends came to 15 bases. CDR3 length: 16 residues. CDR1 and CDR2 from the germline V gene are SGHVS and FQNEAQ. The chain's CDR3 is CASSFWRSGHTDTQYF. CDR3 nucleotide sequence: TGTGCCAGCAGCTTTTGGAGGAGCGGGCACACAGATACGCAGTATTTT.

This clonotype was seen a handful of times. J is TRBJ1-2 and V is TRBV5-1; D perhaps matches TRBD1 (5 bases). Trimming removed 0 bases at V and 4 bases at J, with 13 bases between. From germline, CDR1 is SGHRS and CDR2 YFSETQ. The length of the CDR3 is 15 residues. In DNA form, the CDR3 reads TGCGCCAGCAGCTTGGCCCAGGGAGTGGGCTATGGCTACACCTTC. As protein: CASSLAQGVGYGYTF.

The rearrangement joins TRBV20-1 to TRBJ2-7; D could derive from TRBD1 or TRBD2 (5 bases each). Trimming pared 6 bases from V and 5 bases from J, leaving 23 bases between. Germline lookup yields CDR1 DFQATT and CDR2 SNEGSKA (reference sequence). This CDR3 is built from 15 residues. CDR3 sequence: CSAPGDGSGRNEQYF. In nucleotides, the CDR3 is TGCAGTGCCCCCGGGGACGGCTCGGGTAGAAACGAGCAGTACTTC.

This chain joins TRBV6-1 and TRBJ2-6; D uncertain. Per germline, CDR1 MNHNS and CDR2 SASEGT. The V end lost 3 bases, the J end lost 0 bases, and 9 bases lay between the germline ends. The length of the CDR3 is 16 residues. The CDR3, as DNA: TGTGCCAGCAGTGATTACAAAATCTCTGGGGCCAACGTCCTGACTTTC. This codes for CASSDYKISGANVLTF.

This clonotype was seen a few times. The rearrangement links TRBV20-1 to TRBJ2-6; tentatively, D is TRBD1 (5 bases). Germline V gives CDR1 DFQATT, CDR2 SNEGSKA (reference sequence). Trimming left V 2 bases short and J 0 bases short, with 20 bases between. The CDR3 length is 19 residues. CDR3 sequence (DNA): TGCAGTGCTAGACGGCCTGGGGCGGACCCCTACTCTGGGGCCAACGTCCTGACTTTC. This codes for CSARRPGADPYSGANVLTF.

The sample holds many counts of this clonotype. The chain recombines TRBV4-1 with TRBJ2-5; possible D gene TRBD2, 5 bases. The germline gives CDR1 MGHRA, CDR2 YSYEKL. This CDR3 comprises 15 residues. V shed 0 bases and J shed 6 bases, with 14 bases lying between them. The CDR3 coding sequence is TGCGCCAGCAGCCAAGATGGGCGGACCGGGAAGACCCAGTACTTC. Encoded protein: CASSQDGRTGKTQYF.

This clonotype was seen only a few times. The chain couples TRBV5-1 to TRBJ2-5; a weak D match, TRBD1 (5 bases). Germline CDR1 is SGHRS and CDR2 is YFSETQ. This CDR3 is built from 14 residues. Deletions cut 2 bases from V and 0 bases from J, with 8 bases between. The CDR3 DNA follows: TGCGCCAGCAGCTTAAGGGGTTACCAAGAGACCCAGTACTTC. Its translation is CASSLRGYQETQYF.

This chain uses TRBV9 with TRBJ2-2, with 14 bases that match TRBD2. Germline assignment: CDR1 SGDLS and CDR2 YYNGEE. The CDR3 totals 16 residues. Trimming cost V 4 bases and J 7 bases; bases outside gene matches: 6. Here the CDR3 reads CASSQGLAGAGGELFF. The DNA for the CDR3 is TGTGCCAGCAGCCAGGGACTAGCGGGAGCGGGCGGGGAGCTGTTTTTT.

This clonotype appeared many times. The chain links TRBV11-2 to TRBJ2-2, with D unclear. V shed 5 bases and J shed 0 bases, with 10 bases lying between them. The CDR3 covers 15 residues. In germline, CDR1 is SGHAT, CDR2 FQNNGV. CDR3 nucleotide sequence: TGTGCCAGCAGCGCGACGGTCGCGAACACCGGGGAGCTGTTTTTT. Protein: CASSATVANTGELFF.

This clonotype was observed many times. V and J are TRBV28 and TRBJ2-1, with D tentatively TRBD2 (6 bases). CDR3 length: 12 residues. Germline V gene sequence: CDR1 MDHEN, CDR2 SYDVKM. The V end was cut by 11 bases, the J end by 6 bases, with 14 bases between. The CDR3: CAGGEGGNEQFF. For the CDR3, the DNA is TGTGCCGGAGGGGAAGGCGGCAATGAGCAGTTCTTC.

The chain couples TRBV20-1 to TRBJ1-6; D perhaps matches TRBD1 (6 bases). Per the germline V gene, CDR1 is DFQATT and CDR2 is SNEGSKA (reference sequence). There are 14 residues in the CDR3. Trimming cost V 6 bases and J 3 bases, with 12 bases left between them. CDR3 bases: TGCAGTGCCTACCGGGACAACTATAATTCACCCCTCCACTTT. This translates into CSAYRDNYNSPLHF.

V usage is TRBV20-1 and J usage is TRBJ1-2; 7 bases match TRBD1. The CDR3 spans 12 residues. Trimming took 5 bases from V and 6 from J; bases not matched to a gene: 6. Per the germline V gene, CDR1 is DFQATT and CDR2 is SNEGSKA (reference sequence). This chain's CDR3 is CSAPGTEDGYTF. CDR3 coding DNA: TGCAGTGCTCCCGGGACAGAAGATGGCTACACCTTC.

This clonotype was found many times. The chain recombines TRBV28 with TRBJ2-7; D gene uncertain. The V and J ends lost 5 bases and 2 bases respectively, with 13 bases between them. This CDR3 has 14 residues. Germline-derived CDR1 and CDR2 are MDHEN and SYDVKM. For the CDR3, the DNA is TGTGCCAGCAGTCCGACGTCTAAAGCCTACGAGCAGTACTTC. Translated, it gives CASSPTSKAYEQYF.

This rearrangement joins TRBV5-5 to TRBJ1-5; perhaps TRBD1 as D (6 bases). This CDR3 contains 14 residues. Germline CDR1 and CDR2: SGHKS and YYEKEE (reference sequence). Trimming stripped 4 bases from V and 6 bases from J, with 14 bases between. CDR3 coding DNA: TGTGCCAGCAGCGCCACCCAGGGGTTTCAGCCCCAGCATTTT. It encodes CASSATQGFQPQHF. The full variable domain, with the rest looked up from reference TRBV5-5 and TRBJ1-5, is DAGVTQSPTHLIKTRGQQVTLRCSPISGHKSVSWYQQVLGQGPQFIFQYYEKEERGRGNFPDRFSARQFPNYSSELNVNALLLGDSALYLCASSATQGFQPQHFGDGTRLSIL.

This chain connects TRBV19 to TRBJ2-2; 10 bases match TRBD2. The CDR3 runs 16 residues. With 3 bases clipped from V and 0 bases from J, the junction kept 1 base outside the gene matches. Germline-derived CDR1 and CDR2 are LNHDA and SQIVND (reference sequence). The CDR3 coding sequence is TGTGCCAGTAGTATTCTAGCGGGGGCGAACACCGGGGAGCTGTTTTTT. Protein product: CASSILAGANTGELFF.

This clonotype was observed at least ten times. The gene calls are TRBV11-2 and TRBJ2-5; 7 nucleotides align to TRBD2. Germline V gene sequence: CDR1 SGHAT, CDR2 FQNNGV. V shed 1 base and J 5 bases; nucleotides not matched to a gene: 4. The CDR3 spans 14 residues. In DNA form, the CDR3 reads TGTGCCAGCAGCTTAGCGCGGGAGCGGGAGACCCAGTACTTC. This encodes CASSLARERETQYF.

At least ten counts were recorded for this clonotype. The rearrangement links TRBV6-1 to TRBJ2-7; 11 positions agree with TRBD2. Germline V CDR1 and CDR2: MNHNS, SASEGT. The length of the CDR3 is 15 residues. The V segment lost 6 bases and the J segment 0 bases; nucleotides outside the gene matches: 4. Here the CDR3 reads CASSSGLAGSYEQYF. The CDR3 bases are TGTGCCAGCAGCTCCGGACTAGCGGGCTCCTACGAGCAGTACTTC.

For the CDR3, the DNA is TGCAGCGTTCAGAGGACAGTTAATGAAAAACTGTTTTTT. This gives the protein CSVQRTVNEKLFF. J is TRBJ1-4 and V is TRBV29-1, with TRBD1 as a possible D gene (6 bases). Germline V gene lookup returns CDR1 SQVTM and CDR2 ANQGSEA. V was cut by 5 bases and J by 4 bases, with 11 bases left in between. The CDR3 has 13 amino acids.

The rearrangement uses TRBV19 and TRBJ1-5; no definite D call. This CDR3 contains 13 residues. With 5 bases removed from V and 6 bases from J, the gap between germline ends came to 11 bases. Looked up from germline, CDR1 is LNHDA and CDR2 is SQIVND (reference sequence). For the CDR3, the DNA is TGTGCCAGTAGTGTCCAAATAGGTCAGCCCCAGCATTTT. The encoded protein is CASSVQIGQPQHF.

This clonotype was recorded many times. The V and J genes are TRBV19 and TRBJ2-3, with TRBD2 matching over 7 bases. Germline V CDR1 and CDR2: LNHDA, SQIVND (reference sequence). The V gene end was trimmed by 2 bases and the J gene end by 5 bases; junction bases not matched to a gene: 7. CDR3 length: 15 amino acids. The CDR3 here is CASSISGRRIDTQYF. CDR3 bases: TGTGCCAGTAGTATATCCGGGAGGAGGATAGATACGCAGTATTTT.

This chain joins TRBV5-4 and TRBJ2-7; D is undetermined. The germline gives CDR1 SGHNT, CDR2 YYREEE (reference sequence). V lost 1 base to trimming and J lost 0 bases, with 8 bases between them. This CDR3 is 14 amino acids long. The CDR3 nucleotides read TGTGCCAGCAGCTTGACGGTTAGCTCCTACGAGCAGTACTTC. Protein product: CASSLTVSSYEQYF.